The 2 T cell receptor beta chains listed next were all sequenced from one sample in a study of Ad26.COV2.S vaccination and SARS-CoV-2 variants. Profiled with immunoSEQ multiplex PCR; TCRdb holds only in-frame clones, not every one. The sample includes some 410,000 clones, over 80% of them seen just once. Sample treatment: 15 to 20 received Ad26.COV2.S at low or high dose, single or two shots; about 5 received placebo; per-sample allocation not given. The samples were gathered on day 63 after the first injection of vaccine or placebo. Specimen: peripheral blood, collected in a trial of Ad26.COV2.S vaccine versus placebo. Receptor source: a person between 18 and 65 years old who received the Ad26.COV2.S COVID-19 vaccine or a placebo.

The V and J genes are TRBV5-6 and TRBJ2-2; TRBD1 agrees at 7 bases. The germline V gene encodes CDR1 SGHDT and CDR2 YYEEEE. This CDR3 has 19 amino acids. The V and J ends lost 1 base and 1 base, in that order; junction bases with no gene match: 13. The CDR3 coding sequence is TGTGCCAGCAGCTTGAGGTTCGGCCCTGACAGGGTGAACACCGGGGAGCTGTTTTTT. Translated: CASSLRFGPDRVNTGELFF.

The rearrangement links TRBV4-1 to TRBJ1-5; unclear D gene. Trimming took 1 base from V and 0 from J, leaving 13 bases between them. Germline values: CDR1 MGHRA, CDR2 YSYEKL. The CDR3 is made up of 17 amino acids. DNA for the CDR3: TGCGCCAGCAGCCAAGGCTCCCGCACAAGTAGCAATCAGCCCCAGCATTTT. Its protein is CASSQGSRTSSNQPQHF.